The 20 T cell receptor beta chains presented below share a single source sample, sequenced in a study of blood T cell repertoires in COVID-19. The method was immunoSEQ multiplex PCR; TCRdb's version includes in-frame clones alone and lacks a portion of them. The sample includes just under 350,000 clones, over 80% of them seen just once. The sequenced sample was peripheral blood. The source of these receptors is a woman in her 50s with COVID-19, enrolled during active disease.

V and J are TRBV14 and TRBJ1-2, with D tentatively TRBD1 (5 bases). The CDR3 consists of 15 residues. V lost 0 bases to trimming and J lost 6 bases, with 14 bases between them. CDR1 is SGHDN, CDR2 FVKESK, per germline. Here the CDR3 DNA reads TGTGCCAGCAGCCAAGATCTGCGGCCAGGGAATGGCTACACCTTC. It specifies CASSQDLRPGNGYTF.

As regards this clone: One end of the junction fails to match germline, which may point to a read error. The V and J genes are TRBV6-1 and TRBJ1-1; D ambiguous. CDR1 and CDR2 from the germline V gene are MNHNS and SASEGT. The CDR3 length is 10 residues. For the CDR3, the DNA is TGTGCCAGCAGTGAAGAACTCGGGATCTTT. Translated: CASSEELGIF.

This chain connects TRBV6-4 to TRBJ2-2, with no clear D. The V gene lost 4 bases and the J gene lost 3 bases, with 9 bases spanning the gap. CDR3 size: 14 residues. Germline V gene lookup returns CDR1 MRHNA and CDR2 SNTAGT. This chain's CDR3 is CASSGQVDTGELFF. The CDR3 nucleotides read TGTGCCAGCAGTGGGCAGGTTGACACCGGGGAGCTGTTTTTT.

The J gene is TRBJ2-7, the V gene TRBV7-2, with D possibly TRBD1 on 7 matching bases. The CDR3 is 12 residues long. Germline values: CDR1 SGHTA, CDR2 FQGNSA. Trimming took off 3 bases at V and 7 bases at J, with 10 bases between the two ends. CDR3 protein: CASSLTGREQYF. CDR3 nucleotide sequence: TGTGCCAGCAGCTTGACAGGGAGGGAGCAGTACTTC.

The J gene is TRBJ2-7, the V gene TRBV5-6; D may be TRBD2 (5 bases). V was pared by 0 bases and J by 5 bases, with 15 bases between. Germline V gene sequence: CDR1 SGHDT, CDR2 YYEEEE. CDR3 size: 15 residues. The CDR3 here is CASSLDLASPNEQYF. DNA of the CDR3: TGTGCCAGCAGCTTGGACCTAGCCAGCCCCAACGAGCAGTACTTC.

This clone came up once. The V call is TRBV7-3, the J call TRBJ2-1; 11 bases agree with TRBD2. The CDR3 is 18 residues long. V shed 2 bases and J 4 bases; nucleotides not matched to a gene: 10. Germline-derived CDR1 and CDR2 are SGHTA and FQGTGA. DNA of the CDR3: TGTGCCAGCAGCTTAGGCGGCGAGACTAGCGGGAAATACAATGAGCAGTTCTTC. Encoded protein: CASSLGGETSGKYNEQFF.

The V call is TRBV18, the J call TRBJ2-1; TRBD2 matches 12 bases. This CDR3 has 15 residues. V lost 5 bases and J lost 3; bases outside the gene matches: 2. Germline CDR1 KGHSH, CDR2 LQKENI. The CDR3 DNA reads as TGTGCCAGCTCAAGACTAGCGGGAGACTACAATGAGCAGTTCTTC. It yields the protein CASSRLAGDYNEQFF.

This clone has just one count. This chain links TRBV29-1 with TRBJ1-1, with a tentative D call TRBD1 (6 bases). Per the germline V gene, CDR1 is SQVTM and CDR2 is ANQGSEA. The ends were cut back, 7 bases at V and 0 bases at J, with 12 bases in the middle. CDR3 size: 13 residues. As DNA, the CDR3 is TGCAGCGGAGGACAGACTATGAACACTGAAGCTTTCTTT. It is translated as CSGGQTMNTEAFF.

The chain is built from TRBV12-5 and TRBJ2-7, with 13 bases matching TRBD2. Germline-derived CDR1 and CDR2 are LGHNT and FRNRAP. CDR3 size: 15 residues. J was trimmed by 3 bases and V by 4 bases; bases with no gene match: 3. The DNA of the CDR3 is TGTGCTAGTGGTTCCGGGACTAGCGGGATCTACGAGCAGTACTTC. As protein: CASGSGTSGIYEQYF. The variable domain in full, with the rest retrieved from reference TRBV12-5 and TRBJ2-7, is DARVTQTPRHKVTEMGQEVTMRCQPILGHNTVFWYRQTMMQGLELLAYFRNRAPLDDSGMPKDRFSAEMPDATLATLKIQPSEPRDSAVYFCASGSGTSGIYEQYFGPGTRLTVT.

The V gene is TRBV3-1 (or the pseudogene TRBV3-2), the J gene TRBJ1-1; no clear D gene. The germline V and J ends were trimmed by 0 bases and 1 base, with 18 bases remaining between them. Germline V CDR1 and CDR2: LGHDT, YNNKEL (reference sequence). The CDR3 extends over 18 amino acids. This CDR3 is CASSQDLIAGLSNTEAFF. The CDR3 coding sequence is TGTGCCAGCAGCCAAGATCTGATCGCGGGTCTCTCGAACACTGAAGCTTTCTTT.

The chain has TRBV7-3 and TRBJ2-7; 8 bases fit TRBD2. The junction had 6 bases not matched to a gene; V was cut back by 0 bases and J by 2 bases. The CDR3 contains 16 residues. Germline V gives CDR1 SGHTA, CDR2 FQGTGA. CDR3 sequence (DNA): TGTGCCAGCAGCTTAACGGGAAACGGGAGGGCCTACGAGCAGTACTTC. Translated, it gives CASSLTGNGRAYEQYF.

This clone was detected once. The V call is TRBV7-8, the J call TRBJ2-7; 11 nucleotides match TRBD1. The J segment lost 2 bases and the V segment lost 5 bases, leaving 5 bases of the junction unmatched. The germline V gene has CDR1 SGHVS and CDR2 FQNEAQ. This CDR3 spans 15 amino acids. The DNA for the CDR3 is TGTGCCAGCAGCCCGGGACAGGGGGGACCCTACGAGCAGTACTTC. The encoded protein is CASSPGQGGPYEQYF.

The chain combines TRBV9 with TRBJ1-4; unclear D gene. The CDR3 runs to 17 residues. Germline CDR1 and CDR2: SGDLS and YYNGEE. V was clipped by 0 bases and J by 4 bases, with 16 bases between them. Here the CDR3 DNA reads TGTGCCAGCAGCGTAGGACCCGGGGAGGCTCATAATGAAAAACTGTTTTTT. Protein product: CASSVGPGEAHNEKLFF.

V is TRBV2 and J is TRBJ2-1, with a possible D match to TRBD2 (5 bases). This CDR3 has 11 amino acids. V shed 6 bases and J shed 10 bases, with 10 bases lying between them. Germline V lookup: CDR1 SNHLY, CDR2 FYNNEI. The DNA of the CDR3 is TGTGCCAGCAGCTATCGACTAGAGCAGTTCTTC. Protein: CASSYRLEQFF.

The chain has TRBV2 and TRBJ1-2, with D possibly matching TRBD1 (5 bases). Between the trimmed V and J ends, which lost 7 bases and 8 bases, there was a span of 14 bases. The CDR3 has 12 residues. Germline-derived CDR1 and CDR2 are SNHLY and FYNNEI. This CDR3 reads CASMAGEGGYTF. The CDR3 bases are TGTGCCAGCATGGCGGGGGAGGGCGGCTACACCTTC.

This rearrangement joins TRBV6-4 to TRBJ2-2; 8 bases fit TRBD1. V gave up 1 base and J gave up 1 base; unmatched junction bases: 2. The CDR3 totals 16 residues. Germline V gives CDR1 MRHNA, CDR2 SNTAGT. This chain's CDR3 is CASSDWGQENTGELFF. In DNA form, the CDR3 reads TGTGCCAGCAGTGACTGGGGACAGGAGAACACCGGGGAGCTGTTTTTT.

This clone was observed once. The chain carries TRBV11-2 and TRBJ2-3; TRBD2 matches at 8 bases. The CDR3 sequence is 18 residues long. Germline-derived CDR1 and CDR2 are SGHAT and FQNNGV. After removal of 3 bases from V and 1 base from J, the junction contained 12 bases not matched to a gene. The CDR3 region has the DNA TGTGCCAGCAGCTTGGATACTAGCGGAGGCAGGCGCACAGATACGCAGTATTTT. Its translation: CASSLDTSGGRRTDTQYF.

This clone occurred a few times. V gene TRBV6-2 or TRBV6-3 combines with J gene TRBJ2-7, with D possibly matching TRBD1 (6 bases). Trimming pared 5 bases from V and 3 bases from J, leaving 14 bases between. The CDR3 sequence is 14 residues long. Looked up from germline, CDR1 is MNHEY and CDR2 is SVGEGT. The CDR3 bases are TGTGCCAGCAGTCCAAACAGGGTAATCTACGAGCAGTACTTC. The encoded protein is CASSPNRVIYEQYF.

The rearrangement joins TRBV5-1 to TRBJ2-4; possible D gene TRBD1, 5 bases. Trimming took off 4 bases at V and 8 bases at J, with 16 bases between the two ends. Germline V gives CDR1 SGHRS, CDR2 YFSETQ. The CDR3 is 14 residues long. The CDR3 region has the DNA TGCGCCAGCAGCGGAGACAGAGGAAGGGACATTCAGTACTTC. Translated: CASSGDRGRDIQYF.

This chain connects TRBV6-4 to TRBJ1-5; 7 bases fit TRBD1. This CDR3 has 16 residues. V shed 0 bases and J 1 base; nucleotides not matched to a gene: 3. Germline CDR1 is MRHNA and CDR2 is SNTAGT. CDR3 sequence (DNA): TGTGCCAGCAGTGACTCAAGGGGGCTGAGCAATCAGCCCCAGCATTTT. Residues: CASSDSRGLSNQPQHF.